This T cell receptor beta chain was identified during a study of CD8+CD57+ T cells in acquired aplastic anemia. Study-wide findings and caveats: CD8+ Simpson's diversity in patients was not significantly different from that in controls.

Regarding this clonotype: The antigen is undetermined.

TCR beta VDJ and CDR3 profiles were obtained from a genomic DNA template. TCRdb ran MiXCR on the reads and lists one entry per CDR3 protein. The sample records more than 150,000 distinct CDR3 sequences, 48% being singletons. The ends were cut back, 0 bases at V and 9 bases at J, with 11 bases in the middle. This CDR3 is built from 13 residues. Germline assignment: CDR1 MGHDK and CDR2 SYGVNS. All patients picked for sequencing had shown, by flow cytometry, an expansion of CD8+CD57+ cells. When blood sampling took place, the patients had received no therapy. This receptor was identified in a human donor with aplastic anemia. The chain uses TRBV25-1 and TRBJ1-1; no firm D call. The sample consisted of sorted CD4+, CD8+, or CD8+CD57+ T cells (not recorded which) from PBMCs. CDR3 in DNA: TGTGCCAGCAGTGAATATGGGTTCGGGAAAGCTTTCTTT. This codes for CASSEYGFGKAFF.